This T cell receptor beta chain appears in the sequencing data of a study of T cells in Graves' hyperthyroidism and ophthalmopathy. Uncontrolled infection, other autoimmune disease, pregnancy or lactation led to exclusion. Diagnostic assessment was based on clinical symptoms, serum thyroxine and TRAb, thyroid ultrasound and orbital computed tomography. This clonotype has just a few counts. From RNA transcripts, TCR beta CDR3 regions were amplified. In the first-round RT-PCR of the TCR CDR3, the HTBI primer set was used. TCRdb used MiXCR to reprocess the multiplex PCR reads, holding one entry per CDR3 protein. Of about 400,000 distinct CDR3 sequences in the sample, about 14% were seen once. The sequencing sample was made of blood. This TCR came from a man between 18 and 29 years old with Graves' ophthalmopathy.

CDR3 sequence reads: CASSGQHTDTQYF. CDR3 DNA sequence: TGCGCCAGCAGTGGACAGCACACAGATACGCAGTATTTT. The J gene is TRBJ2-3, the V gene TRBV10-1, with a possible D match to TRBD1 (5 bases). V was cut by 4 bases and J by 2 bases, with 7 bases left in between. This CDR3 contains 13 residues. Germline assignment: CDR1 WNHNN and CDR2 SYGVQD (reference sequence).